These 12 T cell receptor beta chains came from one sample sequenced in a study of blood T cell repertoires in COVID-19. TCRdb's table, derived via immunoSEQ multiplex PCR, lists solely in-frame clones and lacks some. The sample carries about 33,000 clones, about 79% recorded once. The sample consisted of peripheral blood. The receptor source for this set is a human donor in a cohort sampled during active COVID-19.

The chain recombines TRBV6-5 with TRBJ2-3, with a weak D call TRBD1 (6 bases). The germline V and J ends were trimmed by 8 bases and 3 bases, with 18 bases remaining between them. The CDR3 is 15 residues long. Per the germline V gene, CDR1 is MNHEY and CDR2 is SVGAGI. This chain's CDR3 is CASRSPGQITDTQYF. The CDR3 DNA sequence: TGTGCCAGCCGATCCCCCGGACAGATAACAGATACGCAGTATTTT.

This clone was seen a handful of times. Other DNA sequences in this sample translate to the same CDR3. CDR3 amino acids: CASSLQGNTEAFF. CDR3 in DNA: TGTGCCAGCAGCCTACAGGGGAACACTGAAGCTTTCTTT. This chain uses TRBV7-9 with TRBJ1-1; tentative D call: TRBD1 (6 bases). CDR3 length equals 13 residues. Trimming pared 5 bases from V and 1 base from J, leaving 8 bases between. The germline V gene encodes CDR1 SEHNR and CDR2 FQNEAQ (reference sequence).

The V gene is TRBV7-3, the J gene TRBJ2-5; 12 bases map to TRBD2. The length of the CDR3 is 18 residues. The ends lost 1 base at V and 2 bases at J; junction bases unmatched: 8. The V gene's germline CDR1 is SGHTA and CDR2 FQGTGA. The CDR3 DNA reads TGTGCCAGCAGCTTAAGTTCGCTAGCGGGGGGGTCGCAAGAGACCCAGTACTTC. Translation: CASSLSSLAGGSQETQYF.

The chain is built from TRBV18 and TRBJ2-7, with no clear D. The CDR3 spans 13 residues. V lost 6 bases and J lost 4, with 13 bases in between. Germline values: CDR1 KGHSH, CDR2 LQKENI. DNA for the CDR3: TGTGCCAGCTCTACTACGCAGCTTTACGAGCAGTACTTC. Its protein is CASSTTQLYEQYF.

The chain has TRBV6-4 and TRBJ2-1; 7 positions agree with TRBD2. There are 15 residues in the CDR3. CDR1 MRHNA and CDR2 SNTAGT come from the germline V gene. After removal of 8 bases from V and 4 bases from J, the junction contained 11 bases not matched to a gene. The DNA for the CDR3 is TGTGCCAGCGGACGAAGCGCGGGGGATTACAATGAGCAGTTCTTC. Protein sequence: CASGRSAGDYNEQFF.

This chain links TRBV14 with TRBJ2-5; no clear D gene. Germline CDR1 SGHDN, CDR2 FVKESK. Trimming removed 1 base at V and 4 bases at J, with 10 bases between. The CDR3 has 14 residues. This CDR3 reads CASSQGWRGETQYF. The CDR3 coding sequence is TGTGCCAGCAGCCAAGGATGGAGAGGAGAGACCCAGTACTTC. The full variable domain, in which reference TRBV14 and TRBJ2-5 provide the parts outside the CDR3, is EAGVTQFPSHSVIEKGQTVTLRCDPISGHDNLYWYRRVMGKEIKFLLHFVKESKQDESGMPNNRFLAERTGGTYSTLKVQPAELEDSGVYFCASSQGWRGETQYFGPGTRLLVL.

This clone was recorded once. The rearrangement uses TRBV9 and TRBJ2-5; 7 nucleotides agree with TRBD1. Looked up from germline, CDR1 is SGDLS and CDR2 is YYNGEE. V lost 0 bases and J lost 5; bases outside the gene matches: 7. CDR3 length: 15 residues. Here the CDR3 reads CASSVEQGLWETQYF. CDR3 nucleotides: TGTGCCAGCAGCGTAGAACAGGGGCTTTGGGAGACCCAGTACTTC.

The CDR3 region is CASSAHRGVKTQYF. The CDR3 DNA follows: TGTGCCAGCAGCGCACACAGGGGGGTAAAGACCCAGTACTTC. V gene TRBV7-2 combines with J gene TRBJ2-5; 8 nucleotides agree with TRBD1. CDR1 is SGHTA, CDR2 FQGNSA, per germline. The CDR3 covers 14 residues. V lost 5 bases to trimming and J lost 6 bases; unmatched junction nucleotides: 8. Filled out from reference TRBV7-2 and TRBJ2-5, the complete variable domain reads GAGVSQSPSNKVTEKGKDVELRCDPISGHTALYWYRQSLGQGLEFLIYFQGNSAPDKSGLPSDRFSAERTGGSVSTLTIQRTQQEDSAVYLCASSAHRGVKTQYFGPGTRLLVL.

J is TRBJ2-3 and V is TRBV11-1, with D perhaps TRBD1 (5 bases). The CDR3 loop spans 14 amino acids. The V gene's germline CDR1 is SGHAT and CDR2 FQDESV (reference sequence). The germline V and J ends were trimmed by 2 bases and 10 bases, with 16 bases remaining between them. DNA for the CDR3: TGTGCCAGCAGCTTAATGACCCAGGGTAGTGCGCAGTATTTT. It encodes CASSLMTQGSAQYF.

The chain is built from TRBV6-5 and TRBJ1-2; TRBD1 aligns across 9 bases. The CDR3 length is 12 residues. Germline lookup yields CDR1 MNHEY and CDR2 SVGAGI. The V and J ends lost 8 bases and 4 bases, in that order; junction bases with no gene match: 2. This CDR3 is CASADRGYGYTF. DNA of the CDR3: TGTGCCAGCGCGGACAGGGGCTATGGCTACACCTTC.

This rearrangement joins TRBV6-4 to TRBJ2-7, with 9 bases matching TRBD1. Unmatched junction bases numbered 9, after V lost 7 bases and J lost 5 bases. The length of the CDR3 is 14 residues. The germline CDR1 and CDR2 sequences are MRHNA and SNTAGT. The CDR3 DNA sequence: TGTGCCAGCACCGGGTTGGACAGGGGCCACGAGCAGTACTTC. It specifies CASTGLDRGHEQYF.

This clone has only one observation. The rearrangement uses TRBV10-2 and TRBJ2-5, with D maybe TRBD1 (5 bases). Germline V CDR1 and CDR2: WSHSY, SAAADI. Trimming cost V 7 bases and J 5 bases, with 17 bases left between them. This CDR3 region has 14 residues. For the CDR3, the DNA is TGCGCCAGCACGGCGAGTCACAGGCTGGAGACCCAGTACTTC. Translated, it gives CASTASHRLETQYF.